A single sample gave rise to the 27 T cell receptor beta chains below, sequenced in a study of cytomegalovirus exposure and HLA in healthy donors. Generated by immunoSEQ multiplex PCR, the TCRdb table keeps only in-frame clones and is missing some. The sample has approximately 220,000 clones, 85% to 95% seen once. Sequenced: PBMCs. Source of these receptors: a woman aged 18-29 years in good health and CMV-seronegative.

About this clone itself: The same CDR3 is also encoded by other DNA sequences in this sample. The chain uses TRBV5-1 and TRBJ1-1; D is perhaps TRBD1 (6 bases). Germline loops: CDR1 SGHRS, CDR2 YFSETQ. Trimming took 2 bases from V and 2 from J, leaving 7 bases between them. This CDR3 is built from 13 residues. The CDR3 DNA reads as TGCGCCAGCAGCTTACAGGGAAACACTGAAGCTTTCTTT. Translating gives CASSLQGNTEAFF.

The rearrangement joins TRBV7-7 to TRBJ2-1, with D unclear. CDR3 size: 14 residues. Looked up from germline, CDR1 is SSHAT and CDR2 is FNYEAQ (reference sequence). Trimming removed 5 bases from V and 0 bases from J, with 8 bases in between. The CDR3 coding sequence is TGTGCCAGCAGCCCTCCAGGCTCCTACAATGAGCAGTTCTTC. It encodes CASSPPGSYNEQFF.

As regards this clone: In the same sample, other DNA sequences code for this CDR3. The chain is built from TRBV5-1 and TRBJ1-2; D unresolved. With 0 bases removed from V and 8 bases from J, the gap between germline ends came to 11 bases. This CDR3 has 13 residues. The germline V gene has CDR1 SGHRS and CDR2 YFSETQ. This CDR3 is CASSLGQGGGYTF. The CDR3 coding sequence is TGCGCCAGCAGCTTGGGGCAAGGAGGCGGCTACACCTTC. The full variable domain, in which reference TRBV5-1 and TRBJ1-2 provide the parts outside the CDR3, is KAGVTQTPRYLIKTRGQQVTLSCSPISGHRSVSWYQQTPGQGLQFLFEYFSETQRNKGNFPGRFSGRQFSNSRSEMNVSTLELGDSALYLCASSLGQGGGYTFGSGTRLTVV.

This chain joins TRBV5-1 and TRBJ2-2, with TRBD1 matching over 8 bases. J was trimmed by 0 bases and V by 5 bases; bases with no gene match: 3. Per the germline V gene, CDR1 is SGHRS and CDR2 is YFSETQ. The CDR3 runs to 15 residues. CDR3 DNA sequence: TGCGCCAGCAGTGTGGGACAGGCGAACACCGGGGAGCTGTTTTTT. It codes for CASSVGQANTGELFF.

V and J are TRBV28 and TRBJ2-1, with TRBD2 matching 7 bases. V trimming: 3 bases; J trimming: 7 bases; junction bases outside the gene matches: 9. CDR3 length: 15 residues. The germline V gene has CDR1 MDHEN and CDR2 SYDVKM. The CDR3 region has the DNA TGTGCCAGCAGTTTCGGAGGGAGGGCCAGGAATGAGCAGTTCTTC. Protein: CASSFGGRARNEQFF.

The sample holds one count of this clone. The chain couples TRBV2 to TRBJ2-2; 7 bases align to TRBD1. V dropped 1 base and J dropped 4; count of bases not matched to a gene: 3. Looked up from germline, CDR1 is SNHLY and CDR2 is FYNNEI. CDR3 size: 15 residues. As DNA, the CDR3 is TGTGCCAGCAGTGAAGTAGGACAGGCCACCGGGGAGCTGTTTTTT. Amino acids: CASSEVGQATGELFF.

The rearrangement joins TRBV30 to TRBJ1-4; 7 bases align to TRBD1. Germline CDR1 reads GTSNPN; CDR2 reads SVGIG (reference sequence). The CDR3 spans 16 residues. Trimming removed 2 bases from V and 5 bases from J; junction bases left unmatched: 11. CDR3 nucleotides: TGTGCCTGGAGTCCCCTTCCGACAGGGCTAAATGAAAAACTGTTTTTT. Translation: CAWSPLPTGLNEKLFF.

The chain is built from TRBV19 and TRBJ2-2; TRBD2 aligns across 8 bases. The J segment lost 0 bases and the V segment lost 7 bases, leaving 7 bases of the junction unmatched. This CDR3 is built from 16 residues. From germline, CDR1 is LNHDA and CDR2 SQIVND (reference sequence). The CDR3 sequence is CASMSLAGSNTGELFF. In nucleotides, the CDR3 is TGTGCCAGTATGAGCCTAGCGGGCTCGAACACCGGGGAGCTGTTTTTT.

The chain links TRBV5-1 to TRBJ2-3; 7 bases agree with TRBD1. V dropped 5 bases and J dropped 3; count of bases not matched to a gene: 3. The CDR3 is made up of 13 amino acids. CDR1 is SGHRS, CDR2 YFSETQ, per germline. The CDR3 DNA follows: TGCGCCAGCAGGACAGGGTTTACAGATACGCAGTATTTT. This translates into CASRTGFTDTQYF.

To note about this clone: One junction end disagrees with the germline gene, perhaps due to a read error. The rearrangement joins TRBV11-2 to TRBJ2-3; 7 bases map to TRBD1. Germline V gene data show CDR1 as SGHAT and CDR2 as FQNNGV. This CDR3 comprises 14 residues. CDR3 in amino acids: CASSLRVSATGNAF. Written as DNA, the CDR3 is TGTGCCAGCAGCTTGAGAGTTTCCGCGACAGGGAACGCTTTT.

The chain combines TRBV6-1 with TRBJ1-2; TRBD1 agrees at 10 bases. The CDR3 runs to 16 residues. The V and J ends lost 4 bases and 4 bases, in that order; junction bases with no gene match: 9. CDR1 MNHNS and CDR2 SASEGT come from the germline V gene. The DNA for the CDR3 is TGTGCCAGCAGTGGGACAGGGGGATCTCAACGCTATGGCTACACCTTC. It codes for CASSGTGGSQRYGYTF.

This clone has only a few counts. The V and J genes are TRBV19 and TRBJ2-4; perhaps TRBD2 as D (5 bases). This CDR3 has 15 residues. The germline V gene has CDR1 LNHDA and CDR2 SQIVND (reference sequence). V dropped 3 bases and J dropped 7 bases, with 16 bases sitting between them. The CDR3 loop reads CASSIQEGLRNIQYF. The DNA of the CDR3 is TGTGCCAGTAGTATCCAAGAGGGCCTGAGGAACATTCAGTACTTC.

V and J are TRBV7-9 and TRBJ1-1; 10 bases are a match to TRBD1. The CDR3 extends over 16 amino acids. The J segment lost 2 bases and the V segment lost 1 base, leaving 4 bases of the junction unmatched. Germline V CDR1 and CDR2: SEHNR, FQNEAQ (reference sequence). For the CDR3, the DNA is TGTGCCAGCAGCTTAGGGGACAGGGGTGGTAACACTGAAGCTTTCTTT. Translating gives CASSLGDRGGNTEAFF. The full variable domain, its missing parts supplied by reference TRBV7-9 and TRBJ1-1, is DTGVSQNPRHKITKRGQNVTFRCDPISEHNRLYWYRQTLGQGPEFLTYFQNEAQLEKSRLLSDRFSAERPKGSFSTLEIQRTEQGDSAMYLCASSLGDRGGNTEAFFGQGTRLTVV.

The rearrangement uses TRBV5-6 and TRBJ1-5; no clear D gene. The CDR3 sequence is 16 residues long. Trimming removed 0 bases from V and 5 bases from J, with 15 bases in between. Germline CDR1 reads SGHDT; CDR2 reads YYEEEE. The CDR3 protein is CASSLAGDFGDQPQHF. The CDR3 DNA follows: TGTGCCAGCAGCTTGGCGGGAGACTTTGGCGATCAGCCCCAGCATTTT.

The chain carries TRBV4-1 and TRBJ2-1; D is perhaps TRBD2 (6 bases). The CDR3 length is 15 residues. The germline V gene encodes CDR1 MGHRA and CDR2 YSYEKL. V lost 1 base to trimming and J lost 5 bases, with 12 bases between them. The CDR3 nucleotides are TGCGCCAGCAGCCAAGCACTCCTAGCGAACAATGAGCAGTTCTTC. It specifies CASSQALLANNEQFF.

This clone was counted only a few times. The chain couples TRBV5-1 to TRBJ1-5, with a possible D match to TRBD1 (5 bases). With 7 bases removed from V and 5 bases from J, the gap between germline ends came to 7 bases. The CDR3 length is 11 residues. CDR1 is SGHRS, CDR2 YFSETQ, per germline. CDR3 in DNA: TGCGCCAGCGGGGCGGATCAGCCCCAGCATTTT. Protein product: CASGADQPQHF.

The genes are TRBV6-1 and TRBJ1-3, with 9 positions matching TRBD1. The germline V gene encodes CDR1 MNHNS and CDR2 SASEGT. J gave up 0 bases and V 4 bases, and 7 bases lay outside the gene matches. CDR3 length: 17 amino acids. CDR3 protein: CASSVWTGVHSGNTIYF. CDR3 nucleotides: TGTGCCAGCAGTGTCTGGACAGGGGTGCACTCTGGAAACACCATATATTTT.

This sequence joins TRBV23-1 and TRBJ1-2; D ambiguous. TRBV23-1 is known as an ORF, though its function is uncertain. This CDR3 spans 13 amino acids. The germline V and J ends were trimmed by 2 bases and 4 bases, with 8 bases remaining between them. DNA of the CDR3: TGCGCCAGCAGTCAACCCAGTGGCTATGGCTACACCTTC. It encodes CASSQPSGYGYTF.

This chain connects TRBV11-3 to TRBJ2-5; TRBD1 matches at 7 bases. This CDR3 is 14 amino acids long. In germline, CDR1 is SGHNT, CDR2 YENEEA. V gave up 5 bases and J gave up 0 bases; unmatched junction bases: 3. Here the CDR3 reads CASSLGQDQETQYF. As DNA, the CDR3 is TGTGCCAGCAGCCTAGGACAGGACCAAGAGACCCAGTACTTC.

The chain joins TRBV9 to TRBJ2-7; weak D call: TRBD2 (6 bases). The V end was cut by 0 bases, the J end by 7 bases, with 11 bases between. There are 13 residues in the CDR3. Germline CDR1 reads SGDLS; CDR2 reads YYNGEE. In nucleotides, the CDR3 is TGTGCCAGCAGCGTAGCGACTAGTCAAGAGCAGTACTTC. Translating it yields CASSVATSQEQYF.

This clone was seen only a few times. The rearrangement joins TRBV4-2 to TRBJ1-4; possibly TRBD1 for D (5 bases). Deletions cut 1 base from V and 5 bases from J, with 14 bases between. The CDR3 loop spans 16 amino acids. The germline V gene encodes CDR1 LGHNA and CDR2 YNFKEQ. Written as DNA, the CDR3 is TGTGCCAGCAGCCAAGTGGGGCCAGGGAGGAATGAAAAACTGTTTTTT. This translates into CASSQVGPGRNEKLFF.

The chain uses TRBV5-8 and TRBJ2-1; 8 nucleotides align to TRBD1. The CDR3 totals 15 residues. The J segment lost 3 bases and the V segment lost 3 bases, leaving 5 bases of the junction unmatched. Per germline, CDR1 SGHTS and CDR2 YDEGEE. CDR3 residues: CASSSEGQVYNEQFF. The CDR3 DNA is TGTGCCAGCAGCTCCGAGGGACAGGTCTACAATGAGCAGTTCTTC.

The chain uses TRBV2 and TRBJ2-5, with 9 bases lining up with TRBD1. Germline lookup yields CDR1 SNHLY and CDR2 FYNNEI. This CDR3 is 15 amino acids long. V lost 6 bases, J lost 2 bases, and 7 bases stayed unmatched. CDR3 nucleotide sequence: TGTGCCAGCAGCGAGGACAGGGGTTTTCAAGAGACCCAGTACTTC. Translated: CASSEDRGFQETQYF.

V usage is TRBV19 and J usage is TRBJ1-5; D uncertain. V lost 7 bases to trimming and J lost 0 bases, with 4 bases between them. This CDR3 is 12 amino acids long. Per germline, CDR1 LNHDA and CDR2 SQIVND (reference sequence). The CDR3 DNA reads TGTGCCAGTACGGGTAGCAATCAGCCCCAGCATTTT. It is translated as CASTGSNQPQHF.

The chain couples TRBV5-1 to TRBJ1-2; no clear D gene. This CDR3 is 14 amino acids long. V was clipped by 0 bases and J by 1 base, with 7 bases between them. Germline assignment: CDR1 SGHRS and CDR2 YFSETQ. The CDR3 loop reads CASSLVSRNYGYTF. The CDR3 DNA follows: TGCGCCAGCAGCTTGGTGTCGCGTAACTATGGCTACACCTTC.

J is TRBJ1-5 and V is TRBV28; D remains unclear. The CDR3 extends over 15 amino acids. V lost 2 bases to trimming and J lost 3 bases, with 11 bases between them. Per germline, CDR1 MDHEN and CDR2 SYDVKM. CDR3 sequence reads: CASSLNVRFNQPQHF. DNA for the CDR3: TGTGCCAGCAGTTTAAATGTCCGGTTCAATCAGCCCCAGCATTTT.

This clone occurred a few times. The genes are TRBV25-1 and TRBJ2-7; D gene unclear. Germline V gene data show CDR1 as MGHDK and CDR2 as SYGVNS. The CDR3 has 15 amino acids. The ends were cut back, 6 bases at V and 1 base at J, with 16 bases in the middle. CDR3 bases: TGTGCCAGCAGATGGTCCGGTCCCGAGTCCTACGAGCAGTACTTC. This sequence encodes CASRWSGPESYEQYF.